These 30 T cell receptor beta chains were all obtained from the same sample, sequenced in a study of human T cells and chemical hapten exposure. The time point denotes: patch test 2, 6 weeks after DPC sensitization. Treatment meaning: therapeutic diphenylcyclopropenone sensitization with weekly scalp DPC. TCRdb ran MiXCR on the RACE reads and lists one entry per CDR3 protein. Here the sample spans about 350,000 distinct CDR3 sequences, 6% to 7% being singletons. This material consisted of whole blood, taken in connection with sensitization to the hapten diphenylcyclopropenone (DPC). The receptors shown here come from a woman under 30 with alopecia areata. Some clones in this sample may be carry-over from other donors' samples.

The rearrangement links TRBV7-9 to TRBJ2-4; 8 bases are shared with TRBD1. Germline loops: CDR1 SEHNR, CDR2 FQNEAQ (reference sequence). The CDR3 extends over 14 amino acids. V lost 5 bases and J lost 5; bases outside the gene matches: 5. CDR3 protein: CASSGTGRQNIQYF. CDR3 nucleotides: TGTGCCAGCAGCGGGACAGGTCGTCAAAACATTCAGTACTTC.

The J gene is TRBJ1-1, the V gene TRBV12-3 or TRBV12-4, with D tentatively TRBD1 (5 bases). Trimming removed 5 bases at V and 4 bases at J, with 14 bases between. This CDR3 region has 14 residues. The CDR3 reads CASSGSLGVTEAFF. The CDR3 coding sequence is TGTGCCAGCAGTGGGAGCTTGGGGGTCACTGAAGCTTTCTTT.

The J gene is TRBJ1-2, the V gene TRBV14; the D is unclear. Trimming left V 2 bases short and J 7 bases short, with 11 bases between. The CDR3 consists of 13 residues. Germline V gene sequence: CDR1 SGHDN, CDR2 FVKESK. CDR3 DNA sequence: TGTGCCAGCAGCCAACGGTTTTGGGGTGGCTACACCTTC. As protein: CASSQRFWGGYTF.

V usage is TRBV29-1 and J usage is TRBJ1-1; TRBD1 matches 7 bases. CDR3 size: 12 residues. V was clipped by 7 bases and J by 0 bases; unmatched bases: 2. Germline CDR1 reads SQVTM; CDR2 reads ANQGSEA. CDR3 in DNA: TGCAGCGGGGGACAGATGAACACTGAAGCTTTCTTT. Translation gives CSGGQMNTEAFF.

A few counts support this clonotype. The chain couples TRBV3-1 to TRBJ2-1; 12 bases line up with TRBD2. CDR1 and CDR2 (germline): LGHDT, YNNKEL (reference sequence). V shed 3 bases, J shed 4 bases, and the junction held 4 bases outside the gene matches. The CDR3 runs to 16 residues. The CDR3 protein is CASSQILAGGYNEQFF. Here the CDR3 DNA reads TGTGCCAGCAGCCAGATACTAGCGGGGGGATACAATGAGCAGTTCTTC.

CDR3 bases: TGCAGTGCCGATGGGGAGTTAGGCACAGATACGCAGTATTTT. Protein product: CSADGELGTDTQYF. This chain connects TRBV20-1 to TRBJ2-3; maybe TRBD2 (5 bases). Between the trimmed V and J ends, which lost 6 bases and 1 base, there was a span of 14 bases. CDR1 DFQATT and CDR2 SNEGSKA come from the germline V gene (reference sequence). The CDR3 is made up of 14 amino acids.

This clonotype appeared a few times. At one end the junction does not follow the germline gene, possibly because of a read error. The CDR3 DNA is TGTGCCAGCGGTGATAGGGTTCGGACTGAAGCTTTCTTT. Its translation is CASGDRVRTEAFF. The gene calls are TRBV25-1 and TRBJ1-1; D ambiguous. The CDR3 sequence is 13 residues long. Looked up from germline, CDR1 is MGHDK and CDR2 is SYGVNS.

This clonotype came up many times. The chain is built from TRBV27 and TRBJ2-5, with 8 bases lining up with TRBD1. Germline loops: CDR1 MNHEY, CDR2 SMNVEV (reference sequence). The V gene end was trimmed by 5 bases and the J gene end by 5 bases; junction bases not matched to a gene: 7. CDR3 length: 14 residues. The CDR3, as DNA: TGTGCCAGCAGTCTCACAGGGGGTCGCGAGACCCAGTACTTC. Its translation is CASSLTGGRETQYF.

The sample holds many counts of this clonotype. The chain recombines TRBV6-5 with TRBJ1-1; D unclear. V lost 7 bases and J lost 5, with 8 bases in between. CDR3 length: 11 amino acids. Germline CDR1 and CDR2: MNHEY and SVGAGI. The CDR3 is CASNRGTEAFF. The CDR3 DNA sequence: TGTGCCAGCAACCGAGGGACTGAAGCTTTCTTT.

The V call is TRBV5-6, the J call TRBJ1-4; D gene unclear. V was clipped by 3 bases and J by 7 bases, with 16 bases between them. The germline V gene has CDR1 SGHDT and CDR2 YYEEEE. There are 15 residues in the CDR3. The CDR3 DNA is TGTGCCAGCAGCTCGAGCCGGGTCTTGGGTGAAAAACTGTTTTTT. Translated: CASSSSRVLGEKLFF.

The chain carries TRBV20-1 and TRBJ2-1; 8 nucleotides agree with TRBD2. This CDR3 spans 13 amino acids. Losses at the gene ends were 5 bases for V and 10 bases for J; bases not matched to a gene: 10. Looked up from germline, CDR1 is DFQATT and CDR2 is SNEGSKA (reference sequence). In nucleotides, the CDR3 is TGCAGTGCTCTATGGCGGGGGGCAGGGGAGCAGTTCTTC. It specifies CSALWRGAGEQFF.

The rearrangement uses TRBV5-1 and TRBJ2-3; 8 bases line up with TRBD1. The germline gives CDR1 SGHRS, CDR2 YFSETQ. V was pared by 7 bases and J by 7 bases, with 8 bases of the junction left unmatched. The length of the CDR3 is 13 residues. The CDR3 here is CASGIDRGNTQYF. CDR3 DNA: TGCGCCAGCGGAATAGACAGGGGAAATACGCAGTATTTT. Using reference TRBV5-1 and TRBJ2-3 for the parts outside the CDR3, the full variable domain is KAGVTQTPRYLIKTRGQQVTLSCSPISGHRSVSWYQQTPGQGLQFLFEYFSETQRNKGNFPGRFSGRQFSNSRSEMNVSTLELGDSALYLCASGIDRGNTQYFGPGTRLTVL.

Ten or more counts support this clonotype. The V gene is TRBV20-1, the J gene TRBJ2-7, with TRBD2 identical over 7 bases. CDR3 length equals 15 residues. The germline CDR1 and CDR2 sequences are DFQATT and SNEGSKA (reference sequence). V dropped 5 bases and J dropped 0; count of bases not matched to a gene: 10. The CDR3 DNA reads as TGCAGTGCTGCGACCGGGACTACTTCCTCCTACGAGCAGTACTTC. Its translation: CSAATGTTSSYEQYF.

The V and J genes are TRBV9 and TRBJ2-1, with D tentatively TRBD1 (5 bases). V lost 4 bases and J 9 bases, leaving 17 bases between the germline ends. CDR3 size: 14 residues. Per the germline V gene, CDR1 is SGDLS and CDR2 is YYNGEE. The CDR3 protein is CASSPRARDGEQFF. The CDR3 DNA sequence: TGTGCCAGCAGCCCACGGGCCAGGGATGGTGAGCAGTTCTTC.

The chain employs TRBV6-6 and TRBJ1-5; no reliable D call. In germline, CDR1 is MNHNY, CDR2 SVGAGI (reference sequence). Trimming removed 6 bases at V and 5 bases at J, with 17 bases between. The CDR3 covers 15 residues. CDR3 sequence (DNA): TGTGCCAGCAGCCAGAGTGCGACGGACTATCAGCCCCAGCATTTT. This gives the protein CASSQSATDYQPQHF.

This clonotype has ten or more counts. CDR3 in amino acids: CASSMPRTGGPPNYGYTF. The DNA for the CDR3 is TGCGCCAGCAGCATGCCCCGGACAGGGGGACCGCCTAACTATGGCTACACCTTC. This sequence joins TRBV5-1 and TRBJ1-2, with 10 bases aligning to TRBD1. Germline assignment: CDR1 SGHRS and CDR2 YFSETQ. The CDR3 is 18 residues long. J lost 0 bases, V lost 4 bases, and 12 bases had no gene match.

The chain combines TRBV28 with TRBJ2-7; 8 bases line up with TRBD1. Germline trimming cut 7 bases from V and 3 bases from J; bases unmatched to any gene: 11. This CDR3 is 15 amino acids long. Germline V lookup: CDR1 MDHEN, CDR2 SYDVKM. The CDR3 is CASTSWGQDLYEQYF. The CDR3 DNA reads TGTGCCAGCACCTCTTGGGGACAGGATCTCTACGAGCAGTACTTC.

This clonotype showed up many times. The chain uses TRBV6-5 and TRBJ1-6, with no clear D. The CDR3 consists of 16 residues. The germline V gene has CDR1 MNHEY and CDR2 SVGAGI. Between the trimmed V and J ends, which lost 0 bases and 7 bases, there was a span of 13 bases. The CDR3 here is CASSYSRALGNSPLHF. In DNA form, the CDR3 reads TGTGCCAGCAGTTACTCCCGCGCCCTAGGAAATTCACCCCTCCACTTT.

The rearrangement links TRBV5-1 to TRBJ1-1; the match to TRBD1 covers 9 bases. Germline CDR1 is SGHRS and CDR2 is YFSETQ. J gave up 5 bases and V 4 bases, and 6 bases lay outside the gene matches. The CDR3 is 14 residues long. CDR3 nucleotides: TGCGCCAGCAGCCTAGGACAGGGGACTACTGAAGCTTTCTTT. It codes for CASSLGQGTTEAFF.

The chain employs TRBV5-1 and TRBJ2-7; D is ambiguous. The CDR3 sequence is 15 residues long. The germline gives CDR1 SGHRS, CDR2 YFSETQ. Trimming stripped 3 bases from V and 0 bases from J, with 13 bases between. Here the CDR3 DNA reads TGCGCCAGCAGCTCAGTCACGCTGAGCTCCTACGAGCAGTACTTC. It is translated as CASSSVTLSSYEQYF. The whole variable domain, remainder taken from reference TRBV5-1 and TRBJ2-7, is KAGVTQTPRYLIKTRGQQVTLSCSPISGHRSVSWYQQTPGQGLQFLFEYFSETQRNKGNFPGRFSGRQFSNSRSEMNVSTLELGDSALYLCASSSVTLSSYEQYFGPGTRLTVT.

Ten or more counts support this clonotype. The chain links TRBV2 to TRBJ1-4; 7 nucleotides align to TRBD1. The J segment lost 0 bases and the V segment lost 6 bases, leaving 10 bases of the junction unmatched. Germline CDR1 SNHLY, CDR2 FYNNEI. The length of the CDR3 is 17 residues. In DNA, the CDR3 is TGTGCCAGCAGCTCGTACAAGGGGACAGCAACTAATGAAAAACTGTTTTTT. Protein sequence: CASSSYKGTATNEKLFF.

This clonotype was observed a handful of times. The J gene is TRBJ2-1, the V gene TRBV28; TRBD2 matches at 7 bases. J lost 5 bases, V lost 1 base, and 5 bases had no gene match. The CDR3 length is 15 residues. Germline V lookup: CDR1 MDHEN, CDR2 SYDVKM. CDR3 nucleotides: TGTGCCAGCAGTTTATCCAGCGGGGCTAACAATGAGCAGTTCTTC. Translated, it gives CASSLSSGANNEQFF. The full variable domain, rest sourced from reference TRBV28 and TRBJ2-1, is DVKVTQSSRYLVKRTGEKVFLECVQDMDHENMFWYRQDPGLGLRLIYFSYDVKMKEKGDIPEGYSVSREKKERFSLILESASTNQTSMYLCASSLSSGANNEQFFGPGTRLTVL.

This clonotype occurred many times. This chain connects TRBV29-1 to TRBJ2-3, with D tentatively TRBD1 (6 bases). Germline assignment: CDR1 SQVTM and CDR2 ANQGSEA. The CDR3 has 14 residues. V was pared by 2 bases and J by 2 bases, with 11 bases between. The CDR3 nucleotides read TGCAGCGTTGAACCGGGACACATCACAGATACGCAGTATTTT. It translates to CSVEPGHITDTQYF.

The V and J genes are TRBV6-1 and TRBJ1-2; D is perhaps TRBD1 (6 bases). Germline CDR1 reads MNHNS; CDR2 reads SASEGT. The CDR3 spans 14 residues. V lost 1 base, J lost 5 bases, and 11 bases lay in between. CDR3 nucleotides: TGTGCCAGCAGTGAAGTAAACAGGGTATATGGCTACACCTTC. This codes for CASSEVNRVYGYTF.

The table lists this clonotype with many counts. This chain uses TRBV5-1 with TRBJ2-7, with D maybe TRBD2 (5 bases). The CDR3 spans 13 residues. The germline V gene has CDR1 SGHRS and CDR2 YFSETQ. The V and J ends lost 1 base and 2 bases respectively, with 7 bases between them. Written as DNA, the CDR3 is TGCGCCAGCAGCTTGCGGGGAGCCTACGAGCAGTACTTC. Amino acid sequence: CASSLRGAYEQYF.

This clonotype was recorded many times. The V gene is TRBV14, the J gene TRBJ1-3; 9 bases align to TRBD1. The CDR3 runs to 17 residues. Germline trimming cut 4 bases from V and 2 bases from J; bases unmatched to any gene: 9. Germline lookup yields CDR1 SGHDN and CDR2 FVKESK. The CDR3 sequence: CASSLWGQGVTGNTIYF. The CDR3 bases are TGTGCCAGCAGCCTTTGGGGACAGGGTGTGACTGGAAACACCATATATTTT.

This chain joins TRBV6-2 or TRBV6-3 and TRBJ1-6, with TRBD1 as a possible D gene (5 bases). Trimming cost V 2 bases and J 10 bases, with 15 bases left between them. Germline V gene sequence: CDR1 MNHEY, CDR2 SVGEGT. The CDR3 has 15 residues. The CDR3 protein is CASSYVGKGSSPLHF. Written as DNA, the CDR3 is TGTGCCAGCAGTTACGTGGGGAAGGGGAGCTCACCCCTCCACTTT.

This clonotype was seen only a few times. DNA of the CDR3: TGTGCCAGCAGTTTAATAGGGGGGGACAATGAGCAGTTCTTC. Amino acids: CASSLIGGDNEQFF. This chain connects TRBV28 to TRBJ2-1; tentative D call: TRBD2 (7 bases). The V and J ends lost 2 bases and 5 bases respectively, with 10 bases between them. The CDR3 spans 14 residues. CDR1 is MDHEN and CDR2 is SYDVKM in the germline V gene.

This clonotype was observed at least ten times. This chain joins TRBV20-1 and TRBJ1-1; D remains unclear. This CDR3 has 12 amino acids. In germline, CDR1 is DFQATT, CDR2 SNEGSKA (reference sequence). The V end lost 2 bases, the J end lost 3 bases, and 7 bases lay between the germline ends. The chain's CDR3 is CSARRTDTEAFF. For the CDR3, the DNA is TGCAGTGCTAGACGCACCGACACTGAAGCTTTCTTT.

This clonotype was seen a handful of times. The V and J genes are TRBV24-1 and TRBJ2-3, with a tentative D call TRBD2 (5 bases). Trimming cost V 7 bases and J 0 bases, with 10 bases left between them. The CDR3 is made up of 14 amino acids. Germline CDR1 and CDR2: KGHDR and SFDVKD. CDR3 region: CATRPSGSTDTQYF. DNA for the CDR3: TGTGCCACCAGACCGAGCGGAAGCACAGATACGCAGTATTTT.